This T cell receptor (beta chain) emerged from a study of T cell clonotyping in hematopoietic cell transplantation. Findings and caveats of the study: Few recipient clonotypes overlapped donors; over 97% were de novo at given depth.

On this clone: Antigen specificity is unknown.

Germline assignment: CDR1 MNHEY and CDR2 SVGAGI. The CDR3 contains 14 residues. V lost 5 bases, J lost 2 bases, and 5 bases stayed unmatched. Recipient blood drawn about 28 days pretransplant and days 30, 100, 180 after. The repertoire was sequenced with immunoSEQ multiplex PCR; TCRdb's copy has only in-frame clones and lacks some. The data contain thousands of clones, around 80% of them singletons. The material was peripheral blood mononuclear cells, obtained at the time of graft-versus-host disease after allogeneic stem cell transplant. The clonotype was recovered from a female patient aged 45 to 65 who had an allogeneic stem cell transplant from an unrelated donor, so the T cells may come from the graft donor. Some clones in this sample may be carry-over from other donors' samples. J is TRBJ1-2 and V is TRBV6-5; the match to TRBD1 covers 7 bases. The CDR3 DNA follows: TGTGCCAGCAGTAAAGCGACAGGGAACTATGGCTACACCTTC. Amino acid sequence: CASSKATGNYGYTF.